The clone carrying this T cell receptor beta chain is classed as medium-sized by frequency. One tube held mixed TRB-A and TRB-B primer pools for touch-down PCR. With the multiplex PCR reads reprocessed, TCRdb shows one record per CDR3 protein and no DNA. This sample's clone table lists several thousand distinct CDR3 sequences. TRB was amplified from roughly 0.25 ug of peripheral blood genomic DNA per sample. Germline lookup yields CDR1 LNHDA and CDR2 SQIVND (reference sequence). The CDR3 extends over 14 amino acids. This specimen belongs to a study of T cell clusters in autoimmune cytopenias. The same specimen was also included in a second study, on T cell repertoires in aging, cancer and after chemotherapy.

What was sequenced was peripheral blood. This receptor was identified in a human donor in good health. V usage is TRBV19 and J usage is TRBJ1-5; TCRdb designates TRBD1, a call that cannot be tested without DNA. The CDR3 loop reads CASSFDTGNQPQHF.